The 17 T cell receptor beta chains given below trace back to one sample, sequenced in a study of T cell responses to AZD1222 COVID-19 vaccine. Measured with immunoSEQ multiplex PCR; TCRdb has only the in-frame clones, and not every one. The sample consists of about 110,000 clones, around 90% of them appearing once. Source: peripheral blood, taken 28 days after the second AZD1222 dose. The receptors derive from an adult who received the AZD1222 COVID-19 vaccine.

J is TRBJ2-3 and V is TRBV18; the match to TRBD2 covers 7 bases. CDR1 is KGHSH, CDR2 LQKENI, per germline. The CDR3 loop spans 15 amino acids. Trimming removed 1 base from V and 2 bases from J; junction bases left unmatched: 3. The CDR3 region has the DNA TGTGCCAGCTCACCACGGCTAGCGGTCACAGATACGCAGTATTTT. Protein: CASSPRLAVTDTQYF.

This clone was recorded once. The chain links TRBV5-4 to TRBJ1-1; the match to TRBD1 covers 8 bases. The CDR3 totals 15 residues. Trimming at V came to 3 bases and at J to 5 bases, leaving 9 bases not matched to a gene. Germline values: CDR1 SGHNT, CDR2 YYREEE (reference sequence). In nucleotides, the CDR3 is TGTGCCAGCAGCTCATTACAGGGGGGGAGGACTGAAGCTTTCTTT. It yields the protein CASSSLQGGRTEAFF.

The chain combines TRBV6-2 or TRBV6-3 with TRBJ1-1; D call uncertain. V was pared by 3 bases and J by 7 bases, with 18 bases between. Germline V gene sequence: CDR1 MNHEY, CDR2 SVGEGT. CDR3 length: 15 residues. CDR3 protein: CASSYSRSLLHEAFF. For the CDR3, the DNA is TGTGCCAGCAGTTATTCAAGGAGCCTTCTTCATGAAGCTTTCTTT.

This chain joins TRBV9 and TRBJ2-7; D is ambiguous. Germline loops: CDR1 SGDLS, CDR2 YYNGEE. Trimming shortened V by 3 bases and J by 1 base, and 11 bases separated the two germline ends. There are 14 residues in the CDR3. The CDR3 DNA reads as TGTGCCAGCAGCGGCCCGGCGGCATCCTACGAGCAGTACTTC. Its protein is CASSGPAASYEQYF.

The genes are TRBV11-3 and TRBJ2-1; D is unresolved. The CDR3 extends over 14 amino acids. The germline V and J ends were trimmed by 1 base and 4 bases, with 8 bases remaining between them. Germline lookup yields CDR1 SGHNT and CDR2 YENEEA. The CDR3 DNA sequence: TGTGCCAGCAGCTTAGGGAAAATGTACAATGAGCAGTTCTTC. Protein sequence: CASSLGKMYNEQFF.

CDR3 sequence reads: CASRYELRNTEAFF. DNA for the CDR3: TGTGCCAGCAGGTACGAACTGAGGAACACTGAAGCTTTCTTT. V and J are TRBV5-4 and TRBJ1-1; no clear D. With 5 bases removed from V and 1 base from J, the gap between germline ends came to 12 bases. CDR1 SGHNT and CDR2 YYREEE come from the germline V gene (reference sequence). This CDR3 has 14 amino acids.

This clone was observed a few times. The V and J genes are TRBV5-4 and TRBJ2-7, with 12 bases identical to TRBD2. Germline V gives CDR1 SGHNT, CDR2 YYREEE (reference sequence). This CDR3 is built from 17 residues. V shed 0 bases, J shed 1 base, and the junction held 5 bases outside the gene matches. The CDR3 loop is CASSLGLAGDWSYEQYF. The DNA of the CDR3 is TGTGCCAGCAGCTTGGGACTAGCGGGAGATTGGTCCTACGAGCAGTACTTC.

The gene calls are TRBV9 and TRBJ2-1; 10 bases line up with TRBD2. The V and J ends lost 4 bases and 0 bases, in that order; junction bases with no gene match: 16. Germline lookup yields CDR1 SGDLS and CDR2 YYNGEE. The CDR3 sequence is 20 residues long. This chain's CDR3 is CASSILGLASDTSSYNEQFF. DNA of the CDR3: TGTGCCAGCAGCATCCTGGGACTAGCGAGCGACACGAGCTCCTACAATGAGCAGTTCTTC.

The rearrangement uses TRBV29-1 and TRBJ2-3; 8 bases line up with TRBD1. Germline CDR1 reads SQVTM; CDR2 reads ANQGSEA. The V gene end was trimmed by 3 bases and the J gene end by 3 bases; junction bases not matched to a gene: 5. The CDR3 runs to 14 residues. The CDR3 sequence is CSVEPGQATDTQYF. CDR3 DNA: TGCAGCGTTGAGCCGGGACAGGCTACAGATACGCAGTATTTT.

Here the CDR3 DNA reads TGTGCCAGTAGTATAGCCAGAAACTACGAGCAGTACTTC. The encoded protein is CASSIARNYEQYF. V usage is TRBV19 and J usage is TRBJ2-7; D unresolved. V was cut by 1 base and J by 3 bases, with 7 bases left in between. This CDR3 is built from 13 residues. Germline CDR1 LNHDA, CDR2 SQIVND (reference sequence).

CDR3 amino acids: CASSTGSVSNTGELFF. The DNA of the CDR3 is TGTGCCAGTAGTACGGGTAGCGTATCGAACACCGGGGAGCTGTTTTTT. The rearrangement links TRBV19 to TRBJ2-2, with D perhaps TRBD2 (5 bases). Trimming took off 4 bases at V and 0 bases at J, with 12 bases between the two ends. Germline CDR1 LNHDA, CDR2 SQIVND (reference sequence). The CDR3 spans 16 residues. The entire variable domain, with the rest obtained from reference TRBV19 and TRBJ2-2, is as follows: DGGITQSPKYLFRKEGQNVTLSCEQNLNHDAMYWYRQDPGQGLRLIYYSQIVNDFQKGDIAEGYSVSREKKESFPLTVTSAQKNPTAFYLCASSTGSVSNTGELFFGEGSRLTVL.

In regard to this clone: At one of its ends the junction is not consistent with the germline gene, which may arise from a read error. The chain has TRBV18 and TRBJ2-2; D unclear. The CDR3 loop spans 13 amino acids. The germline V gene has CDR1 KGHSH and CDR2 LQKENI. In nucleotides, the CDR3 is TGTGTCAGCTCACCATATGCGACCGGGGAGCTGTTTTTT. Protein sequence: CVSSPYATGELFF. Drawing the rest from reference TRBV18 and TRBJ2-2, the complete variable domain is NAGVMQNPRHLVRRRGQEARLRCSPMKGHSHVYWYRQLPEEGLKFMVYLQKENIIDESGMPKERFSAEFPKEGPSILRIQQVVRGDSAAYFCVSSPYATGELFFGEGSRLTVL.

The V gene is TRBV5-4, the J gene TRBJ1-6; D not certain. The germline V and J ends were trimmed by 3 bases and 9 bases, with 7 bases remaining between them. CDR1 SGHNT and CDR2 YYREEE come from the germline V gene (reference sequence). The CDR3 sequence is 12 residues long. The CDR3 coding sequence is TGTGCCAGCAGCTCGGGCATTTCACCCCTCCACTTT. Translating gives CASSSGISPLHF.

This clone was observed a handful of times. The genes are TRBV27 and TRBJ2-7; D assignment may be TRBD1 or TRBD2 (5 bases each). Germline V gives CDR1 MNHEY, CDR2 SMNVEV (reference sequence). Trimming removed 3 bases from V and 3 bases from J, with 15 bases in between. The CDR3 has 15 residues. In nucleotides, the CDR3 is TGTGCCAGCAGTTTCCGTCGGGACGGATACTACGAGCAGTACTTC. Amino acid sequence: CASSFRRDGYYEQYF.

This sequence joins TRBV10-3 and TRBJ2-1; 9 bases are a match to TRBD2. V lost 3 bases, J lost 3 bases, and 6 bases stayed unmatched. The CDR3 is 16 amino acids. CDR1 ENHRY and CDR2 SYGVKD come from the germline V gene. CDR3 loop: CAISEVASGDYNEQFF. The DNA of the CDR3 is TGTGCCATCAGTGAAGTAGCTAGCGGGGACTACAATGAGCAGTTCTTC.

J is TRBJ2-1 and V is TRBV6-5, with D perhaps TRBD1 (5 bases). This CDR3 is built from 12 residues. Trimming removed 7 bases at V and 7 bases at J, with 11 bases between. CDR1 is MNHEY, CDR2 SVGAGI, per germline. The DNA of the CDR3 is TGTGCCAGCACTAGGGGTGGAAATGAGCAGTTCTTC. It is translated as CASTRGGNEQFF.

This chain joins TRBV6-4 and TRBJ2-5; D is perhaps TRBD1 (6 bases). Germline V gives CDR1 MRHNA, CDR2 SNTAGT. The CDR3 length is 15 residues. V lost 0 bases and J lost 1, with 9 bases in between. CDR3 in amino acids: CASSDSGTIQETQYF. CDR3 sequence (DNA): TGTGCCAGCAGTGACTCCGGGACAATCCAAGAGACCCAGTACTTC.